This is a list of T cell receptor beta chains from one sample in a study of blood T cell repertoires in COVID-19. Using immunoSEQ multiplex PCR, the repertoire was profiled, and TCRdb retains in-frame clones only, with some absent. This sample has around 150,000 clones; 85% to 95% occur once, and the top ten carry approximately 4.6%. The sequencing sample was made of peripheral blood. Receptor source: a woman aged 45-60 years with acute or convalescent COVID-19. Both conserved end residues are part of each CDR3. Each record gives: clone size, V gene, D gene, J gene, CDR3 protein, CDR3 DNA. The D gene is left open where the match is weak. Clone size, where shown, is once, few, many, or a class for clones that have expanded.

clone_size: .; v_call: TRBV2; d_call: .; j_call: TRBJ2-5; cdr3_aa: CASSEPVADLETQYF; cdr3_nt: TGTGCCAGCAGTGAACCGGTGGCGGATTTAGAGACCCAGTACTTC
clone_size: .; v_call: TRBV2; d_call: .; j_call: TRBJ2-2; cdr3_aa: CASSEYPKNSGELFF; cdr3_nt: TGTGCCAGCAGTGAGTACCCGAAAAACTCCGGGGAGCTGTTTTTT
clone_size: .; v_call: TRBV3-1/TRBV3-2; d_call: .; j_call: TRBJ1-2; cdr3_aa: CASRGAGDGYTF; cdr3_nt: TGTGCCAGCAGGGGGGCCGGGGATGGCTACACCTTC
clone_size: .; v_call: TRBV18; d_call: TRBD1; j_call: TRBJ2-2; cdr3_aa: CASSSRTGANTGELFF; cdr3_nt: TGTGCCAGCTCATCAAGGACAGGTGCAAACACCGGGGAGCTGTTTTTT
clone_size: .; v_call: TRBV7-2; d_call: .; j_call: TRBJ1-1; cdr3_aa: CASSLLLRGEAFF; cdr3_nt: TGTGCCAGCAGCTTACTCCTCAGGGGTGAAGCTTTCTTT
clone_size: few; v_call: TRBV28; d_call: TRBD1; j_call: TRBJ1-1; cdr3_aa: CASSSGTGGAWTEAFF; cdr3_nt: TGTGCCAGCAGTTCCGGGACAGGGGGCGCTTGGACTGAAGCTTTCTTT
clone_size: .; v_call: TRBV11-3; d_call: .; j_call: TRBJ2-1; cdr3_aa: CASSARTEQFF; cdr3_nt: TGTGCCAGCAGCGCCCGGACAGAGCAGTTCTTC
clone_size: .; v_call: TRBV7-2; d_call: TRBD2; j_call: TRBJ2-5; cdr3_aa: CASSLPGGETQYF; cdr3_nt: TGTGCCAGCAGCTTACCGGGGGGAGAGACCCAGTACTTC
clone_size: .; v_call: TRBV11-2; d_call: .; j_call: TRBJ1-3; cdr3_aa: CASSSTRGGPGNTIYF; cdr3_nt: TGTGCCAGCAGCTCCACCCGGGGGGGGCCTGGAAACACCATATATTTT
clone_size: .; v_call: TRBV11-2; d_call: .; j_call: TRBJ1-2; cdr3_aa: CASSSSGRYTF; cdr3_nt: TGTGCCAGCAGCTCCAGTGGCCGCTACACCTTC
clone_size: .; v_call: TRBV30; d_call: TRBD1; j_call: TRBJ1-2; cdr3_aa: CAWGTGGAGGYTF; cdr3_nt: TGTGCCTGGGGGACAGGGGGCGCAGGGGGCTACACCTTC
clone_size: .; v_call: TRBV18; d_call: TRBD1; j_call: TRBJ1-5; cdr3_aa: CASSPQDRGSVFPQPQHF; cdr3_nt: TGTGCCAGCTCACCGCAGGACAGGGGGTCGGTATTCCCTCAGCCCCAGCATTTT
clone_size: .; v_call: TRBV3-1/TRBV3-2; d_call: TRBD1; j_call: TRBJ1-4; cdr3_aa: CASSQDTTGDDEKLFF; cdr3_nt: TGTGCCAGCAGCCAAGATACGACAGGGGATGATGAAAAACTGTTTTTT
clone_size: .; v_call: TRBV9; d_call: TRBD2; j_call: TRBJ2-3; cdr3_aa: CASSVGGSGTTDTQYF; cdr3_nt: TGTGCCAGCAGCGTAGGGGGTAGCGGGACGACAGATACGCAGTATTTT
clone_size: .; v_call: TRBV28; d_call: .; j_call: TRBJ2-1; cdr3_aa: CASSPARGITYNEQFF; cdr3_nt: TGTGCCAGCAGCCCCGCAAGGGGGATAACCTACAATGAGCAGTTCTTC
clone_size: .; v_call: TRBV7-8; d_call: .; j_call: TRBJ1-1; cdr3_aa: CASSASGSSMNTEAFF; cdr3_nt: TGTGCCAGCAGTGCCTCCGGGTCGTCGATGAACACTGAAGCTTTCTTT
clone_size: .; v_call: TRBV4-3; d_call: TRBD2; j_call: TRBJ2-7; cdr3_aa: CASSRERECPYEQYF; cdr3_nt: TGCGCCAGCAGCCGAGAGCGGGAGTGTCCCTACGAGCAGTACTTC
clone_size: .; v_call: TRBV15; d_call: .; j_call: TRBJ2-7; cdr3_aa: CATSRTGSSYEQYF; cdr3_nt: TGTGCCACCAGTCGGACCGGGAGCTCCTACGAGCAGTACTTC
clone_size: .; v_call: TRBV27; d_call: TRBD1; j_call: TRBJ1-6; cdr3_aa: CASSLGRGLNSPLHF; cdr3_nt: TGTGCCAGCAGTTTAGGCAGGGGGCTAAATTCACCCCTCCACTTT
clone_size: once; v_call: TRBV7-9; d_call: TRBD1; j_call: TRBJ1-5; cdr3_aa: CASSKGTGGAYQPQHF; cdr3_nt: TGTGCCAGCAGCAAAGGGACAGGGGGCGCCTATCAGCCCCAGCATTTT
clone_size: .; v_call: TRBV27; d_call: .; j_call: TRBJ1-1; cdr3_aa: CASSLSGDSEAFF; cdr3_nt: TGTGCCAGCAGTTTATCTGGGGACTCTGAAGCTTTCTTT
clone_size: .; v_call: TRBV9; d_call: TRBD2; j_call: TRBJ2-7; cdr3_aa: CASSVGAASGSREQYF; cdr3_nt: TGTGCCAGCAGCGTAGGGGCGGCTAGCGGGAGTCGTGAGCAGTACTTC
clone_size: .; v_call: TRBV20-1; d_call: .; j_call: TRBJ1-2; cdr3_aa: CRVTGNGYTF; cdr3_nt: TGCAGGGTCACAGGGAATGGCTACACCTTC
clone_size: .; v_call: TRBV24-1; d_call: .; j_call: TRBJ1-2; cdr3_aa: CATSDSRISYGYTF; cdr3_nt: TGTGCCACCAGTGATTCTAGGATCTCCTATGGCTACACCTTC
clone_size: once; v_call: TRBV20-1; d_call: TRBD1; j_call: TRBJ1-4; cdr3_aa: CSASQGVGEKLFF; cdr3_nt: TGCAGTGCTAGTCAGGGGGTAGGCGAAAAACTGTTTTTT
clone_size: .; v_call: TRBV7-2; d_call: TRBD2; j_call: TRBJ2-4; cdr3_aa: CASSLTGLAGGPPKNIQYF; cdr3_nt: TGTGCCAGCAGCCTGACGGGACTAGCGGGAGGGCCGCCCAAAAACATTCAGTACTTC
clone_size: .; v_call: TRBV29-1; d_call: .; j_call: TRBJ1-5; cdr3_aa: CSVPGGSNQPQHF; cdr3_nt: TGCAGCGTTCCCGGGGGAAGCAATCAGCCCCAGCATTTT
clone_size: .; v_call: TRBV18; d_call: TRBD1; j_call: TRBJ1-1; cdr3_aa: CASSPGTGRTNTEAFF; cdr3_nt: TGTGCCAGCTCACCGGGGACAGGGCGTACGAACACTGAAGCTTTCTTT
clone_size: .; v_call: TRBV12-2; d_call: .; j_call: TRBJ2-7; cdr3_aa: CASRNPGTYKDFYEQYF; cdr3_nt: TGTGCAAGTCGCAACCCCGGGACTTACAAGGACTTCTACGAGCAGTACTTC
clone_size: .; v_call: TRBV5-1; d_call: .; j_call: TRBJ2-3; cdr3_aa: CASSFIGATDTQYF; cdr3_nt: TGCGCCAGCAGCTTCATAGGGGCCACAGATACGCAGTATTTT
clone_size: few; v_call: TRBV19; d_call: .; j_call: TRBJ2-2; cdr3_aa: CASSIDRQAGELFF; cdr3_nt: TGTGCCAGTAGTATAGATAGGCAGGCCGGGGAGCTGTTTTTT
clone_size: once; v_call: TRBV5-3; d_call: TRBD1; j_call: TRBJ1-1; cdr3_aa: CARSPIPDRNSLTPPNTEAFF; cdr3_nt: TGTGCCAGAAGCCCCATCCCGGACAGGAATAGCTTAACACCGCCGAACACTGAAGCTTTCTTT